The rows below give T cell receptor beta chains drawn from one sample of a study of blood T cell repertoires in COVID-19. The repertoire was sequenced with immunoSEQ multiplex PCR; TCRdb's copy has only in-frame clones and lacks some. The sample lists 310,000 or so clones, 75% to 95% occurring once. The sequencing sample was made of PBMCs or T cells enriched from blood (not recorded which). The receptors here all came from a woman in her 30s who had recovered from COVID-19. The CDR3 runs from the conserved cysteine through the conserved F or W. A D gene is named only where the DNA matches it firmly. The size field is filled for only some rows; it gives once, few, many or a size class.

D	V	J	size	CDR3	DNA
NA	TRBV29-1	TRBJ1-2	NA	CSVELSGTIDYGYTF	TGCAGCGTTGAGCTATCCGGGACTATTGACTATGGCTACACCTTC
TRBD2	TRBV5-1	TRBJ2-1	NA	CASSLEAGRGNEQFF	TGCGCCAGCAGCTTGGAGGCAGGGAGGGGCAATGAGCAGTTCTTC
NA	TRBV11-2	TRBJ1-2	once	CASIFEDGYTF	TGTGCCAGCATATTCGAGGATGGCTACACCTTC
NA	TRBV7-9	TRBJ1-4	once	CASSLQVGKLFF	TGTGCCAGCAGCCTCCAGGTTGGCAAACTGTTTTTT
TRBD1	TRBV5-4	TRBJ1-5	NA	CASSLQGANQPQHF	TGTGCCAGCAGCTTACAGGGGGCGAATCAGCCCCAGCATTTT
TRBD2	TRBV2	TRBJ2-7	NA	CASAPSGSKYEQYF	TGTGCCAGCGCCCCTAGCGGGAGTAAGTACGAGCAGTACTTC
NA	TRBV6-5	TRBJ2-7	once	CASSLRDIPRDEQYF	TGTGCCAGCAGCCTCCGGGACATCCCTCGGGACGAGCAGTACTTC
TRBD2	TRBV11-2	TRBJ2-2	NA	CASSSGLAANTGELFF	TGTGCCAGCAGCTCAGGACTAGCGGCGAACACCGGGGAGCTGTTTTTT
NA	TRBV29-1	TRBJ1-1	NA	CSVENGGEAFF	TGCAGCGTTGAAAACGGGGGTGAAGCTTTCTTT
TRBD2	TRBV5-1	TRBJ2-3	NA	CASSLTSGRGTDTQYF	TGCGCCAGCAGCTTGACTAGCGGGAGAGGGACAGATACGCAGTATTTT
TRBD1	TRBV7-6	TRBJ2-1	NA	CASSPGQGAQDNEQFF	TGTGCCAGCAGCCCGGGACAGGGGGCGCAGGACAATGAGCAGTTCTTC
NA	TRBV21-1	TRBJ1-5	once	CASSPQGRTDSNQPQHF	TGTGCCAGCAGCCCTCAAGGGAGGACGGATAGCAATCAGCCCCAGCATTTT
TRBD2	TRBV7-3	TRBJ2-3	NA	CASSPDGTSTSDTQYF	TGTGCCAGCAGCCCCGACGGGACTAGCACTTCAGATACGCAGTATTTT
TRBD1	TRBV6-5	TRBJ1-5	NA	CASSPTGGSPQHF	TGTGCCAGCAGCCCAACAGGGGGCTCGCCCCAGCATTTT
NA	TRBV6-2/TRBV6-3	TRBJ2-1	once	CASSPMRGNREQFF	TGTGCCAGCAGCCCAATGCGGGGAAATCGTGAGCAGTTCTTC
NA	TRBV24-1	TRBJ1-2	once	CATSDNRPGNSYGYTF	TGTGCCACCAGTGACAATCGACCCGGGAATTCCTATGGCTACACCTTC
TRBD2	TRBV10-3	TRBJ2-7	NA	CAISESFWEGTYEQYF	TGTGCCATCAGTGAGTCGTTTTGGGAGGGGACCTACGAGCAGTACTTC
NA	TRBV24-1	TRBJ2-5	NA	CATRRTETETQYF	TGTGCCACCAGGCGGACTGAAACAGAGACCCAGTACTTC
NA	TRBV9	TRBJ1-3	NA	CASSVRVRGPGNTIYF	TGTGCCAGCAGCGTAAGAGTTAGGGGCCCTGGAAACACCATATATTTT
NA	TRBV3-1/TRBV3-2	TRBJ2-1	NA	CASSSNLKQFF	TGTGCCAGCAGCTCTAACCTCAAGCAGTTCTTC
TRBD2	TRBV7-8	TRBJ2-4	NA	CASSQTSGTPKNIQYF	TGTGCCAGCAGCCAGACTAGCGGGACACCCAAAAACATTCAGTACTTC
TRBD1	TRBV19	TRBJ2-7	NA	CASSLTGVYEQYF	TGTGCCAGTAGTTTGACAGGGGTCTACGAGCAGTACTTC
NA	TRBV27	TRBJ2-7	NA	CASSLRRVGSYEQYF	TGTGCCAGCAGTTTAAGGAGGGTCGGCTCCTACGAGCAGTACTTC
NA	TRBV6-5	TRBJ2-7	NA	CASSYLRGSYEQYF	TGTGCCAGCAGTTACCTTCGGGGTTCCTACGAGCAGTACTTC
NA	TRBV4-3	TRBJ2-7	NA	CASSQVGAGTAGYEQYF	TGCGCCAGCAGCCAAGTGGGGGCCGGGACGGCGGGCTACGAGCAGTACTTC
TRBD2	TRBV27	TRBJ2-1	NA	CASSTSGNYNEQFF	TGTGCCAGCAGCACTAGCGGGAACTACAATGAGCAGTTCTTC
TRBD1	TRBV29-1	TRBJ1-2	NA	CSVVPTGYDGYTF	TGCAGCGTTGTACCGACAGGGTACGATGGCTACACCTTC
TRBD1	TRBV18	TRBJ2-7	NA	CASSPRAVTGDSYEQYF	TGTGCCAGCTCACCACGAGCCGTAACAGGGGACTCCTACGAGCAGTACTTC
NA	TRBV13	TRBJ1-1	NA	CASSFPRVNTEAFF	TGTGCCAGCAGCTTCCCCCGCGTGAACACTGAAGCTTTCTTT
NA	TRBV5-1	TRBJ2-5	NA	CASSTAPATVETQYF	TGCGCCAGCAGTACCGCGCCCGCCACGGTAGAGACCCAGTACTTC
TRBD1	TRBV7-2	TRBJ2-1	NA	CASSAGTGDFNEQFF	TGTGCCAGCAGCGCCGGGACAGGGGATTTCAATGAGCAGTTCTTC
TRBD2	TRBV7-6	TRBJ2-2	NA	CASSLESSGPANTGELFF	TGTGCCAGCAGCTTAGAGTCTAGCGGCCCCGCGAACACCGGGGAGCTGTTTTTT
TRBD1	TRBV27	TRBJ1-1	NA	CASSRLRQGEWAFF	TGTGCCAGCAGTCGACTCAGACAGGGTGAGTGGGCTTTCTTT
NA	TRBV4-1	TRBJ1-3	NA	CASSQALEGKGKSGNTIYF	TGCGCCAGCAGCCAAGCTCTGGAGGGCAAGGGGAAATCTGGAAACACCATATATTTT
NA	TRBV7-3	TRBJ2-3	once	CASSSFAGFTDTQYF	TGTGCCAGCAGCTCCTTCGCGGGATTCACAGATACGCAGTATTTT
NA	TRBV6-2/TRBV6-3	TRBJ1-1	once	CASSYRGSTGTEAFF	TGTGCCAGCAGTTACCGTGGGTCCACCGGGACTGAAGCTTTCTTT
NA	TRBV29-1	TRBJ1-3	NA	CSVDSDSGNTIYF	TGCAGCGTTGATAGCGACTCTGGAAACACCATATATTTT
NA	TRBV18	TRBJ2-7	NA	CASSPPNALAYEQYF	TGTGCCAGCTCACCACCGAATGCCTTAGCGTACGAGCAGTACTTC
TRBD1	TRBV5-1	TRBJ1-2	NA	CASSFGQGQGDGYTF	TGCGCCAGCAGCTTTGGACAGGGTCAAGGCGATGGCTACACCTTC
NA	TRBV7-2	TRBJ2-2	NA	CASSLATPAGELFF	TGTGCCAGCAGCTTAGCGACTCCCGCCGGGGAGCTGTTTTTT
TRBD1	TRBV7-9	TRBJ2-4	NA	CASSLGLDRGVKNIQYF	TGTGCCAGCAGCTTAGGGCTGGACAGGGGTGTAAAAAACATTCAGTACTTC
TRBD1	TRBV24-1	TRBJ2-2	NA	CATSEGQVIGELFF	TGTGCCACCAGTGAGGGACAGGTAATCGGGGAGCTGTTTTTT
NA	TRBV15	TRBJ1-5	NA	CATSRDPTAFLAGNQPQHF	TGTGCCACCAGCAGAGACCCCACCGCTTTTTTGGCCGGCAATCAGCCCCAGCATTTT
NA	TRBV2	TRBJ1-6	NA	CASVKRQNNSPLHF	TGTGCCAGCGTAAAGAGGCAGAATAATTCACCCCTCCACTTT
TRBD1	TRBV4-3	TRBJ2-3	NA	CASSQEWDRGRWFTDTQYF	TGCGCCAGCAGCCAAGAATGGGACAGAGGACGTTGGTTTACAGATACGCAGTATTTT
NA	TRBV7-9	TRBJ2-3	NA	CASGPDTDTQYF	TGTGCCAGCGGCCCAGATACAGATACGCAGTATTTT
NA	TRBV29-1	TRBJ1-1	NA	CSIVSSGILTEAFF	TGCAGCATTGTGTCGTCCGGGATACTCACTGAAGCTTTCTTT
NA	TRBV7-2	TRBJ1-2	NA	CASSRYAGNYGYTF	TGTGCCAGCAGCCGGTATGCAGGGAACTATGGCTACACCTTC
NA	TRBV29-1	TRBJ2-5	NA	CTYRVGETQYF	TGCACCTACAGGGTAGGCGAGACCCAGTACTTC
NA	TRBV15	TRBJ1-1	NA	CATSRAPPTEAFF	TGTGCCACCAGCAGAGCTCCCCCCACTGAAGCTTTCTTT
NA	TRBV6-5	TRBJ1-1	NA	CASSYKGGLGTEAFF	TGTGCCAGCAGTTACAAGGGGGGGCTCGGGACTGAAGCTTTCTTT
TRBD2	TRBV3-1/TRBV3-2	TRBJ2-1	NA	CASSQVEASGIFF	TGTGCCAGCAGCCAAGTGGAGGCTAGCGGGATATTCTTC
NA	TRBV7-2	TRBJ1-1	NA	CASSLNRESAEAFF	TGTGCCAGCAGCTTAAACAGGGAAAGCGCTGAAGCTTTCTTT
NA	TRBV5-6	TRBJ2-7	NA	CASSLSAGEQYF	TGTGCCAGCAGCTTGAGTGCGGGCGAGCAGTACTTC
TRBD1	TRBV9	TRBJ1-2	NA	CASSVDWTGNYGYTF	TGTGCCAGCAGCGTAGACTGGACAGGGAACTATGGCTACACCTTC
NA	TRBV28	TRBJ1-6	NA	CASSLLGDGSPLHF	TGTGCCAGCAGTTTACTTGGAGATGGGTCACCCCTCCACTTT
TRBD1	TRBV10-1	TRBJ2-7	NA	CASSESRQGTYEQYF	TGCGCCAGCAGTGAGTCGAGACAGGGGACCTACGAGCAGTACTTC
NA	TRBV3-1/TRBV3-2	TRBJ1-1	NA	CASSPPAGAEAFF	TGTGCCAGCAGCCCACCGGCAGGTGCTGAAGCTTTCTTT
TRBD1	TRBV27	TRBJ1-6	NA	CASRRDSHNSPLHF	TGTGCCAGCCGCCGGGACAGTCATAATTCACCCCTCCACTTT